This record looks at one T cell receptor (beta chain) sequence and its context. The antigen remains undetermined. The entry originates in a study of shared clonotypes between healthy human individuals. V lost 4 bases, J lost 3 bases, and 14 bases lay in between. The CDR3 contains 15 residues. Germline assignment: CDR1 MGHRA and CDR2 YSYEKL. General study points: Estimated clonotype richness was generally higher in naive than memory subsets. Generation probability values for non-shared clonotypes were lower than those for clonotypes shared by all four donors.

Clones were sequenced by immunoSEQ multiplex PCR, and TCRdb holds only the in-frame ones, with some missing. The sample contains a few million clones, 92% of which appear only once. This clonotype was sampled from a man younger than 30 in good health. Some clones in this sample may be carry-over from other donors' samples. Sequenced material: naive CD4+ T cells from PBMCs. Specified subset: CD45RA+ positively selected. The gene calls are TRBV4-1 and TRBJ2-3; weak D call: TRBD2 (6 bases). The CDR3 DNA sequence: TGCGCCAGCAGCCCCTGGAGGGGCGTAACAGATACGCAGTATTTT. Its translation is CASSPWRGVTDTQYF.